The clone carrying this TCR beta chain ranks as large. What it binds is not known. As for time point: sample taken at primary tumor resection. Sequencing of whole RNA from tumor, nontumor lung or frozen PBMC involved no sorting. V lost 2 bases, J lost 4 bases, and 5 bases stayed unmatched. CDR1 and CDR2 (germline): MNHEY, SVGAGI. There are 16 residues in the CDR3. These data come from a study of spatial heterogeneity in lung cancer. Study-wide results and caveats: For expanded intratumoral alpha and beta TCRs, counts tracked tumor mutation counts.

TCRdb passed the 5' RACE reads through MiXCR, listing each CDR3 protein once. Counted here are around 1,200 distinct CDR3 sequences, about 31% occurring once; the ten biggest clones make up 20% to 25%. This clonotype was obtained from a male donor with early-stage non-small cell lung cancer. V and J are TRBV6-5 and TRBJ2-3, with 11 bases that match TRBD2. The starting material was lung tumor tissue, obtained at surgery. The CDR3 DNA follows: TGTGCCAGCAGTTACCTGACTAGCGGGACGGCAGATACGCAGTATTTT. The encoded protein is CASSYLTSGTADTQYF.